Many counts were recorded for the clone carrying this T cell receptor beta chain. What it binds is unknown. TCRdb reprocessed the reads with MiXCR, giving one entry per CDR3 protein. The top ten clones hold roughly 18% of a sample with about 740,000 distinct CDR3 sequences, about 33% of them seen once. This record belongs to a study of T cell repertoires in cytomegalovirus infection. Turning to the study itself: CMV epitopes used comprised recently identified HLA-C-restricted ones and well-studied HLA-B-restricted ones. Matching HLA type, along with CMV infection, was indicated by public TCR beta signatures.

Findings of the study overall: Dominating the ex vivo response were TCR beta clonotypes that were CMV-specific and HLA-C-restricted. Accumulated public TCR beta family frequency recognized individuals carrying CMV together with the relevant HLA.

Germline V lookup: CDR1 SGHTA, CDR2 FQGNSA. This CDR3 is built from 16 residues. Trimming removed 1 base at V and 3 bases at J, with 13 bases between. Specimen: cultured PBMCs, collected from culture after CMV antigen stimulation. The chain employs TRBV7-2 and TRBJ2-1; D gene ambiguous. The sequence derives from a human donor in good health (CMV status not recorded). Some clones in this sample may be carry-over from other donors' samples. CDR3 coding DNA: TGTGCCAGCAGCTTAGTAATTGGGATGATCTACAATGAGCAGTTCTTC. Its translation is CASSLVIGMIYNEQFF.